This record concerns one TCR beta chain sequence. Original methodology: The assay estimated nucleated cells by amplifying reference gene primers. Repertoires were generated with immunoSEQ multiplex PCR, while TCRdb's copy carries only in-frame clones and drops some. V, J and clone size reflect that table, while D and trimming were determined from the DNA. The sample carries roughly 300,000 clones, 80% to 95% recorded once. This sample was included in a study of blood T cell repertoires in COVID-19. Before being deemed recovered, Cohort 3 donors had two negative PCRs, clearance, or symptom resolution. The CDR3 has 13 amino acids. Trimming cost V 5 bases and J 8 bases, with 15 bases left between them. Per the germline V gene, CDR1 is MGHRA and CDR2 is YSYEKL.

This clonotype was obtained from a woman aged 30 to 39 who had recovered from COVID-19. The V call is TRBV4-1, the J call TRBJ1-2, with D maybe TRBD1 (6 bases). The sequenced sample was PBMCs or T cells enriched from blood (not recorded which). Here the CDR3 reads CASSFQGIRGYTF. Written as DNA, the CDR3 is TGCGCCAGCAGCTTTCAGGGGATTAGAGGCTACACCTTC.